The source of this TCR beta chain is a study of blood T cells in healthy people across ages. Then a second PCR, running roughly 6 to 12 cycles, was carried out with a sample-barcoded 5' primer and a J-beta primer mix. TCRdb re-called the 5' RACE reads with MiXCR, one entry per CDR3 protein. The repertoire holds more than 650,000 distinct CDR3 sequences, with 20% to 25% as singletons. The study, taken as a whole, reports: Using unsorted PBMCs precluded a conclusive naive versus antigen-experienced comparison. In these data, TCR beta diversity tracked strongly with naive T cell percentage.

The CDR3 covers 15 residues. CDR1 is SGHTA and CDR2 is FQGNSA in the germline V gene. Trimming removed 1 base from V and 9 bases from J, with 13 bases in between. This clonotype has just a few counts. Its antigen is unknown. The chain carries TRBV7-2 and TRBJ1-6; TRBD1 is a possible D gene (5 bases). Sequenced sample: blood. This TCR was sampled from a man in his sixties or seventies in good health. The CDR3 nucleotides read TGTGCCAGCAGCTTAGTTCGGCAGGGTGTTTCACCCCTCCACTTT. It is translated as CASSLVRQGVSPLHF.